This TCR beta chain emerged from a study of vaccination and CD4 T cells after COVID-19. The CDR3 is made up of 17 amino acids. Trimming took off 1 base at V and 0 bases at J, with 10 bases between the two ends. CDR1 is MGHRA and CDR2 is YSYEKL in the germline V gene. As for treatment: approximately nine-day PBMC culture with coronavirus spike peptide pools or control peptides (ViraFEST assay). Half of the medium was exchanged for fresh IL-2 medium, first on day 3 and then on day 7. The assay that was used to sequence DNA from cultured CD4+ T cells was the Oncomine TCR Beta short-read assay. TCRdb re-called the PCR reads through MiXCR, storing one row per CDR3 protein. This sample has about 18,000 distinct CDR3 sequences, with more than 70% found just once. A note on this clonotype: Its antigen is unidentified.

This chain links TRBV4-1 with TRBJ1-6; D may be TRBD1 (6 bases). This TCR derives from a human donor who received a COVID-19 vaccine. The material sequenced was CD4+ T cells from blood, cultured in vitro, taken after SARS-CoV-2 vaccination. Here the CDR3 DNA reads TGCGCCAGCAGCCAAGTAAGGGGACACTCCTATAATTCACCCCTCCACTTT. The encoded protein is CASSQVRGHSYNSPLHF.